This TCR beta chain was captured in a study of cytomegalovirus exposure and HLA in healthy donors. The CDR3 spans 17 residues. The V and J ends lost 5 bases and 1 base respectively, with 18 bases between them. Germline CDR1 reads KGHSH; CDR2 reads LQKENI. Profiled with immunoSEQ multiplex PCR; TCRdb holds only in-frame clones, not every one. Among 85,000 to 120,000 clones listed, about 95% were seen once. The chain couples TRBV18 to TRBJ2-1, with D maybe TRBD1 (7 bases). This sequence originates from a young woman in good health and CMV-seronegative. The sequenced sample was PBMCs. The CDR3 coding sequence is TGTGCCAGCTCATCAGACAGGGCCCGGGAGTCCTACAATGAGCAGTTCTTC. It translates to CASSSDRARESYNEQFF.